This T cell receptor beta chain was sequenced for a study of cytomegalovirus exposure and HLA in healthy donors. V lost 3 bases, J lost 6 bases, and 4 bases stayed unmatched. This CDR3 contains 15 residues. The V gene's germline CDR1 is SGHTA and CDR2 FQGTGA. This clone has only a few counts. What it binds is not known. The study's findings and limits: Common viral pathogens were later found to be apparently linked to several of the most significant clusters. TCR beta sequences reportedly predicted most subjects' HLA-A and HLA-B alleles accurately. The listing of 150 or so TCR beta chains classed them as cytomegalovirus-associated.

The PCR ran on 60 Vbeta and 13 Jbeta primers. This table comes from immunoSEQ multiplex PCR, and its TCRdb copy is limited to in-frame clones, with some not included. The data hold 150,000 to 200,000 clones, with around 77% observed a single time. The specimen was PBMCs. J is TRBJ2-1 and V is TRBV7-3; 11 positions match TRBD2. This TCR was sampled from a female donor in good health and CMV-seronegative. In nucleotides, the CDR3 is TGTGCCAGCAGCTTGGATAGCGGGAGGGGCAATGAGCAGTTCTTC. Amino acid sequence: CASSLDSGRGNEQFF. Variable domain in full (rest from reference TRBV7-3 and TRBJ2-1): GAGVSQTPSNKVTEKGKYVELRCDPISGHTALYWYRQSLGQGPEFLIYFQGTGAADDSGLPNDRFFAVRPEGSVSTLKIQRTERGDSAVYLCASSLDSGRGNEQFFGPGTRLTVL.